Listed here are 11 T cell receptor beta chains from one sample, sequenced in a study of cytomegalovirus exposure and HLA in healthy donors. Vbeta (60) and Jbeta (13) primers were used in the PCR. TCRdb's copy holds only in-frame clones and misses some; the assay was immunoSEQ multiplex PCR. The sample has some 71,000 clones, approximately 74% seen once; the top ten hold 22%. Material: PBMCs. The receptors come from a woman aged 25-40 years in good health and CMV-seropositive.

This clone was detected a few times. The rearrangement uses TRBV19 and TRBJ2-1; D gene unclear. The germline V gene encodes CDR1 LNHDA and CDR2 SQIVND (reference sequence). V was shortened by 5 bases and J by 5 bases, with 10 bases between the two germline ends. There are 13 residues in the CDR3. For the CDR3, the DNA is TGTGCCAGTAGTTATCAGAGGAACAATGAGCAGTTCTTC. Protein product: CASSYQRNNEQFF.

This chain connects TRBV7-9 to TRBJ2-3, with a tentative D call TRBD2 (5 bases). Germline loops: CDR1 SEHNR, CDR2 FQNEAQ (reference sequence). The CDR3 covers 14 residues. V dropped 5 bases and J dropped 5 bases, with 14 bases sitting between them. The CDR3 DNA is TGTGCCAGCAGCGCCACTAGGTCCGGAGATACGCAGTATTTT. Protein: CASSATRSGDTQYF. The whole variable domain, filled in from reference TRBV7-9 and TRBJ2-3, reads DTGVSQNPRHKITKRGQNVTFRCDPISEHNRLYWYRQTLGQGPEFLTYFQNEAQLEKSRLLSDRFSAERPKGSFSTLEIQRTEQGDSAMYLCASSATRSGDTQYFGPGTRLTVL.

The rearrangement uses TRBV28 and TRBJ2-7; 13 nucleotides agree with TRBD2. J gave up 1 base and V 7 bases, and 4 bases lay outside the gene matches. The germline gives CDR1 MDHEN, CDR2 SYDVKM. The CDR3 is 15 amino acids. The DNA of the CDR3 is TGTGCCAGCACCAGGACTAGCGGGAGTTCCTACGAGCAGTACTTC. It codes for CASTRTSGSSYEQYF.

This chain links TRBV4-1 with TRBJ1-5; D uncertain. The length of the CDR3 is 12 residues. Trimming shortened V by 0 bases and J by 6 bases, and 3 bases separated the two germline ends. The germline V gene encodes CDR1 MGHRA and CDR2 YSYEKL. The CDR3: CASSQEAQPQHF. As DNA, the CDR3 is TGCGCCAGCAGCCAAGAAGCTCAGCCCCAGCATTTT.

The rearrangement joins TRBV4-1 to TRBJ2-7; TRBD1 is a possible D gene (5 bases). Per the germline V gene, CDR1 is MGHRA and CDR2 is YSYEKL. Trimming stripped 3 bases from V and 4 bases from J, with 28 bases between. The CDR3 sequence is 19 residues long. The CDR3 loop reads CASSHHPGRGGSRWYEQYF. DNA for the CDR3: TGCGCCAGCAGCCACCATCCGGGTAGGGGCGGCTCTCGGTGGTACGAGCAGTACTTC.

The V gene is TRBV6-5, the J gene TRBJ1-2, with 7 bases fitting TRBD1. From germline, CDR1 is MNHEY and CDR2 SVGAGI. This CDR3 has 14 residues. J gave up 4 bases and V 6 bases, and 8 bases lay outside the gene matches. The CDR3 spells CASRPRGRFYGYTF. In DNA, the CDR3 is TGTGCCAGCAGGCCAAGGGGGCGCTTCTATGGCTACACCTTC.

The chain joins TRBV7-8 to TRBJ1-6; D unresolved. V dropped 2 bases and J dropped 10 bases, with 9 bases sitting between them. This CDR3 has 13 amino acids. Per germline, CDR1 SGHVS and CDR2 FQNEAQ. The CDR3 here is CASSLSESSPLHF. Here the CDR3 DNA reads TGTGCCAGCAGCTTAAGCGAGTCATCACCCCTCCACTTT.

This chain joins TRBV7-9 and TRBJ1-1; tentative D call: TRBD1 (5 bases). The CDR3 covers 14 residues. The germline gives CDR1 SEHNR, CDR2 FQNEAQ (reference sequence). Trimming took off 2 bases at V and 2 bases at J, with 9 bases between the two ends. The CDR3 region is CASSLSGINTEAFF. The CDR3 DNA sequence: TGTGCCAGCAGCTTATCAGGGATTAACACTGAAGCTTTCTTT.

The CDR3 region has the DNA TGTGCCAGCAGATCAACAGGGGCGGGGAGCGGCTACACCTTC. As protein: CASRSTGAGSGYTF. The rearrangement joins TRBV6-5 to TRBJ1-2; 7 nucleotides align to TRBD1. Germline CDR1 MNHEY, CDR2 SVGAGI. The CDR3 is made up of 14 amino acids. The junction had 12 bases not matched to a gene; V was cut back by 6 bases and J by 8 bases.

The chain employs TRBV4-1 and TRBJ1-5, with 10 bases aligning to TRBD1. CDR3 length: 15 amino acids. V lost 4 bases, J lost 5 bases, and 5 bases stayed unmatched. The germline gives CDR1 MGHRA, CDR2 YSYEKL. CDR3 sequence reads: CASSPGQGNYQPQHF. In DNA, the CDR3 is TGCGCCAGCAGCCCGGGACAGGGGAACTATCAGCCCCAGCATTTT.

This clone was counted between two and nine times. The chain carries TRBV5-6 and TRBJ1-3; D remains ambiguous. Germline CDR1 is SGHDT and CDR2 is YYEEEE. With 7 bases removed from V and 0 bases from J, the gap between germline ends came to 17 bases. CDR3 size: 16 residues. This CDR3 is CASGRIGGSSGNTIYF. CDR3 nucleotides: TGTGCCAGCGGCCGAATCGGCGGTAGCTCTGGAAACACCATATATTTT.